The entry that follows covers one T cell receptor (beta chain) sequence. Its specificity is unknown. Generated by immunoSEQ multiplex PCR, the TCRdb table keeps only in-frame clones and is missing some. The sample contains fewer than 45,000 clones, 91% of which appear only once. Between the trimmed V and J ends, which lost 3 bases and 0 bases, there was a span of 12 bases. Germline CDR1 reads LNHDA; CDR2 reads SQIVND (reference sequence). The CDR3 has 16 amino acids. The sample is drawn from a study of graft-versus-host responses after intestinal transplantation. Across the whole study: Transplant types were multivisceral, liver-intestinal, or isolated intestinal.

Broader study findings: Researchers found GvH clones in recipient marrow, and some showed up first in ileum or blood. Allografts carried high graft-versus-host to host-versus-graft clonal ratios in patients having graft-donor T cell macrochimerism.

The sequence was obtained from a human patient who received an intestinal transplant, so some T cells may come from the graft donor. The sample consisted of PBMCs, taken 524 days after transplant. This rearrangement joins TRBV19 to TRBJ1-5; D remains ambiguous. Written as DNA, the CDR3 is TGTGCCAGTAGTATTTTGGCACCCTATAGCAATCAGCCCCAGCATTTT. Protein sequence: CASSILAPYSNQPQHF. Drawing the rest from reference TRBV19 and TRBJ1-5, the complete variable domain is DGGITQSPKYLFRKEGQNVTLSCEQNLNHDAMYWYRQDPGQGLRLIYYSQIVNDFQKGDIAEGYSVSREKKESFPLTVTSAQKNPTAFYLCASSILAPYSNQPQHFGDGTRLSIL.